A single sample gave rise to the 28 T cell receptor beta chains below, sequenced in a study of cytomegalovirus exposure and HLA in healthy donors. Primers: 60 Vbeta forward and 13 Jbeta reverse. Generated by immunoSEQ multiplex PCR, the TCRdb table keeps only in-frame clones and is missing some. The table shows some 180,000 clones, with 65% to 80% occurring only once. Material for sequencing was PBMCs. The receptors were sampled from a woman aged 25 to 39 in good health and CMV-seropositive.

CDR3 in amino acids: CASRDRGRLNTEAFF. In DNA, the CDR3 is TGTGCCAGCAGAGACAGGGGGCGCCTGAACACTGAAGCTTTCTTT. The gene calls are TRBV6-5 and TRBJ1-1, with TRBD1 identical over 10 bases. The germline CDR1 and CDR2 sequences are MNHEY and SVGAGI. The CDR3 covers 15 residues. V lost 6 bases and J lost 0; bases outside the gene matches: 4.

This clone has only a few counts. This chain joins TRBV6-5 and TRBJ2-5, with TRBD2 matching over 12 bases. V shed 5 bases and J 5 bases; nucleotides not matched to a gene: 6. Looked up from germline, CDR1 is MNHEY and CDR2 is SVGAGI. CDR3 length equals 15 residues. CDR3 sequence reads: CASSPGLAGRETQYF. Written as DNA, the CDR3 is TGTGCCAGCAGTCCCGGACTAGCGGGGCGTGAGACCCAGTACTTC.

The V call is TRBV7-9, the J call TRBJ1-2; 8 nucleotides agree with TRBD1. V gave up 7 bases and J gave up 1 base; unmatched junction bases: 8. This CDR3 is built from 15 residues. Germline V CDR1 and CDR2: SEHNR, FQNEAQ (reference sequence). The CDR3 region has the DNA TGTGCCAGCACCTCTCCGACAGGGGTTAACTATGGCTACACCTTC. This encodes CASTSPTGVNYGYTF.

This rearrangement joins TRBV7-8 to TRBJ1-5; TRBD1 matches at 8 bases. The germline V gene has CDR1 SGHVS and CDR2 FQNEAQ. This CDR3 region has 15 residues. V shed 4 bases, J shed 6 bases, and the junction held 8 bases outside the gene matches. CDR3 loop: CASSSDRARSQPQHF. The CDR3 region has the DNA TGTGCCAGCAGCTCGGACAGGGCGAGGAGTCAGCCCCAGCATTTT.

This chain connects TRBV27 to TRBJ1-1; D is possibly TRBD1 (6 bases). The length of the CDR3 is 13 residues. From germline, CDR1 is MNHEY and CDR2 SMNVEV (reference sequence). Deletions cut 5 bases from V and 5 bases from J, with 12 bases between. CDR3 in amino acids: CASSTTGRTEAFF. CDR3 coding DNA: TGTGCCAGCAGTACTACAGGGCGAACTGAAGCTTTCTTT.

The CDR3 spells CASSLGDRDSPLHF. As DNA, the CDR3 is TGCGCCAGCAGCTTGGGGGACAGGGATTCACCCCTCCACTTT. V gene TRBV5-1 combines with J gene TRBJ1-6; 9 positions match TRBD1. V shed 0 bases and J 8 bases; nucleotides not matched to a gene: 0. This CDR3 contains 14 residues. Germline assignment: CDR1 SGHRS and CDR2 YFSETQ.

V is TRBV9 and J is TRBJ2-3; 9 bases map to TRBD2. CDR3 length: 17 amino acids. The V gene's germline CDR1 is SGDLS and CDR2 YYNGEE. The V and J ends lost 4 bases and 0 bases, in that order; junction bases with no gene match: 9. The DNA for the CDR3 is TGTGCCAGCAGCCCTCTGGGAGCGGGGGGTAGCACAGATACGCAGTATTTT. Its translation is CASSPLGAGGSTDTQYF.

This chain connects TRBV6-1 to TRBJ2-5; D is possibly TRBD2 (5 bases). Germline values: CDR1 MNHNS, CDR2 SASEGT. This CDR3 has 14 amino acids. V lost 1 base to trimming and J lost 3 bases, with 9 bases between them. The chain's CDR3 is CASSEGGQEETQYF. As DNA, the CDR3 is TGTGCCAGCAGTGAAGGAGGGCAGGAAGAGACCCAGTACTTC.

This clone was found a few times. The chain recombines TRBV4-2 with TRBJ2-4, with 9 bases lining up with TRBD1. The CDR3 is 21 residues long. V dropped 0 bases and J dropped 3; count of bases not matched to a gene: 18. Germline V lookup: CDR1 LGHNA, CDR2 YNFKEQ. The CDR3 reads CASSQDRDRERAAMGKNIQYF. DNA for the CDR3: TGTGCCAGCAGCCAAGATCGGGACAGGGAGCGGGCGGCGATGGGCAAAAACATTCAGTACTTC.

In the case of this clone: One end of the junction fails to match germline, which may point to a read error. Different DNA sequences within this sample yield the same CDR3. This chain links TRBV11-3 with TRBJ2-7, with TRBD1 matching 8 bases. Looked up from germline, CDR1 is SGHNT and CDR2 is YENEEA. The CDR3 extends over 17 amino acids. In DNA form, the CDR3 reads TGTGCCAGCAGCTTAGATCGGGTGGGGACAGGTCTATACGAGCAGTACTTT. Translation gives CASSLDRVGTGLYEQYF.

The chain employs TRBV29-1 and TRBJ1-1, with no clear D. Trimming cost V 4 bases and J 0 bases, with 6 bases left between them. Germline CDR1 is SQVTM and CDR2 is ANQGSEA. CDR3 length: 12 amino acids. The CDR3 DNA sequence: TGCAGCGTTGTTGGAGTGAACACTGAAGCTTTCTTT. As protein: CSVVGVNTEAFF.

Only one count was recorded for this clone. The rearrangement uses TRBV2 and TRBJ1-3; TRBD1 might be the D (6 bases). This CDR3 spans 14 amino acids. V lost 10 bases to trimming and J lost 2 bases, with 15 bases between them. Germline V gene sequence: CDR1 SNHLY, CDR2 FYNNEI. For the CDR3, the DNA is TGTGCCACCAGAGGGGGTTTGGCTGGAAACACCATATATTTT. Translated: CATRGGLAGNTIYF.

This CDR3 is CASSPGHRGTGELFF. The CDR3 DNA sequence: TGCGCCAGCAGCCCCGGGCACAGGGGGACCGGGGAGCTGTTTTTT. The chain employs TRBV4-1 and TRBJ2-2; the match to TRBD1 covers 8 bases. The V gene's germline CDR1 is MGHRA and CDR2 YSYEKL. There are 15 residues in the CDR3. The junction had 6 bases not matched to a gene; V was cut back by 4 bases and J by 5 bases.

The chain is built from TRBV4-3 and TRBJ1-6; D may be TRBD1 (5 bases). CDR3 length equals 16 residues. The germline V gene encodes CDR1 LGHNA and CDR2 YSLEER. The V gene lost 0 bases and the J gene lost 7 bases, with 13 bases spanning the gap. CDR3 protein: CASSQDGTLRNSPLHF. CDR3 nucleotide sequence: TGCGCCAGCAGCCAAGACGGGACTTTAAGGAATTCACCCCTCCACTTT.

This chain joins TRBV18 and TRBJ2-6, with TRBD2 matching 8 bases. Germline loops: CDR1 KGHSH, CDR2 LQKENI. Trimming cost V 3 bases and J 2 bases; bases outside gene matches: 9. The length of the CDR3 is 18 residues. CDR3 DNA sequence: TGTGCCAGCTCACCTCGGGGGGGCGTACTGGCTGGGGCCAACGTCCTGACTTTC. Translated, it gives CASSPRGGVLAGANVLTF.

The chain recombines TRBV28 with TRBJ1-2; tentative D call: TRBD1 (6 bases). Germline loops: CDR1 MDHEN, CDR2 SYDVKM. CDR3 length: 13 residues. The germline V and J ends were trimmed by 7 bases and 2 bases, with 11 bases remaining between them. CDR3 in amino acids: CASNSQGNYGYTF. The CDR3 DNA follows: TGTGCCAGCAACAGCCAGGGGAACTATGGCTACACCTTC.

This chain connects TRBV27 to TRBJ1-2, with 7 nucleotides matching TRBD1. Per germline, CDR1 MNHEY and CDR2 SMNVEV (reference sequence). The CDR3 contains 15 residues. V shed 3 bases and J 0 bases; nucleotides not matched to a gene: 4. The CDR3 DNA sequence: TGTGCCAGCAGTTTCAAGGGGGCAGCTAACTATGGCTACACCTTC. This sequence encodes CASSFKGAANYGYTF.

The V call is TRBV2, the J call TRBJ2-4, with D perhaps matching TRBD1 (6 bases). This CDR3 contains 11 residues. CDR1 is SNHLY, CDR2 FYNNEI, per germline. V was trimmed by 7 bases and J by 10 bases, leaving 11 bases between them. The CDR3 loop reads CASIKGEIQYF. For the CDR3, the DNA is TGTGCCAGCATAAAGGGGGAGATTCAGTACTTC.

The count of this clone is one. V is TRBV6-5 and J is TRBJ2-5; TRBD1 matches at 7 bases. The better agreement between TRBJ2-7 and the DNA end casts doubt on the J call. There are 15 residues in the CDR3. Germline CDR1 and CDR2: MNHEY and SVGAGI. The CDR3, as DNA: TGTGCCAGCAGTTACAATGGCCAGGGGGCCTACGAGCAGTACTTC. It yields the protein CASSYNGQGAYEQYF.

Remarks on this clone: Additional DNA sequences in this sample encode the identical CDR3. This chain uses TRBV6-6 with TRBJ1-2, with D possibly matching TRBD1 (5 bases). Per germline, CDR1 MNHNY and CDR2 SVGAGI (reference sequence). The CDR3 consists of 14 residues. Between the trimmed V and J ends, which lost 4 bases and 5 bases, there was a span of 14 bases. CDR3 residues: CASSLSAGRYGYTF. CDR3 coding DNA: TGTGCCAGCAGTTTGTCCGCAGGGCGGTATGGCTACACCTTC.

The chain couples TRBV2 to TRBJ2-3; D gene uncertain. Looked up from germline, CDR1 is SNHLY and CDR2 is FYNNEI. This CDR3 has 14 residues. Trimming took off 8 bases at V and 6 bases at J, with 18 bases between the two ends. For the CDR3, the DNA is TGTGCCAGCCCAGACCGGGTCACCGGGGATACGCAGTATTTT. Amino acid sequence: CASPDRVTGDTQYF. The variable domain in full, completed from reference TRBV2 and TRBJ2-3, reads EPEVTQTPSHQVTQMGQEVILRCVPISNHLYFYWYRQILGQKVEFLVSFYNNEISEKSEIFDDQFSVERPDGSNFTLKIRSTKLEDSAMYFCASPDRVTGDTQYFGPGTRLTVL.

The chain uses TRBV10-3 and TRBJ2-3, with 13 nucleotides matching TRBD2. Looked up from germline, CDR1 is ENHRY and CDR2 is SYGVKD. This CDR3 is built from 19 residues. Trimming removed 0 bases from V and 0 bases from J; junction bases left unmatched: 6. The CDR3 DNA sequence: TGTGCCATCAGTGAGTCGACTAGCGGGGGGAGGGTGAGCACAGATACGCAGTATTTT. Its protein product is CAISESTSGGRVSTDTQYF.

The chain carries TRBV4-1 and TRBJ2-2; 11 positions agree with TRBD1. The V gene end was trimmed by 7 bases and the J gene end by 5 bases; junction bases not matched to a gene: 9. Germline V gives CDR1 MGHRA, CDR2 YSYEKL. This CDR3 has 16 amino acids. CDR3 sequence reads: CASNGRTGGSTGELFF. In DNA form, the CDR3 reads TGCGCCAGCAACGGACGGACAGGGGGCTCGACCGGGGAGCTGTTTTTT.

The chain links TRBV9 to TRBJ1-2, with 10 bases lining up with TRBD1. CDR1 and CDR2 from the germline V gene are SGDLS and YYNGEE. The CDR3 runs 12 residues. V lost 4 bases to trimming and J lost 14 bases; unmatched junction nucleotides: 8. CDR3 region: CASSPDRGRSTF. The CDR3 nucleotides are TGTGCCAGCAGCCCAGACAGGGGGCGCAGTACCTTC.

The chain recombines TRBV14 with TRBJ1-6; D gene uncertain. Germline lookup yields CDR1 SGHDN and CDR2 FVKESK. Between the trimmed V and J ends, which lost 2 bases and 0 bases, there was a span of 5 bases. The CDR3 loop spans 15 amino acids. The chain's CDR3 is CASSQPGSYNSPLHF. CDR3 coding DNA: TGTGCCAGCAGCCAACCGGGCTCCTATAATTCACCCCTCCACTTT.

The rearrangement links TRBV28 to TRBJ1-6, with D hard to call. From germline, CDR1 is MDHEN and CDR2 SYDVKM. This CDR3 is built from 12 residues. The ends were cut back, 1 base at V and 10 bases at J, with 5 bases in the middle. CDR3 sequence: CASSLLESPLHF. DNA for the CDR3: TGTGCCAGCAGTTTATTGGAGTCACCCCTCCACTTT.

The chain carries TRBV6-5 and TRBJ1-2, with TRBD1 matching over 8 bases. After removal of 5 bases from V and 7 bases from J, the junction contained 6 bases not matched to a gene. From germline, CDR1 is MNHEY and CDR2 SVGAGI. This CDR3 comprises 13 residues. The CDR3 loop is CASSPTGEGGYTF. DNA for the CDR3: TGTGCCAGCAGTCCGACAGGGGAAGGTGGCTACACCTTC.

This clone occurred once. CDR3 in amino acids: CASTTGTREKELFF. The CDR3 nucleotides are TGTGCCAGTACTACCGGGACAAGGGAAAAGGAGCTGTTTTTT. The V gene is TRBV19, the J gene TRBJ2-2, with D perhaps TRBD1 (6 bases). CDR1 LNHDA and CDR2 SQIVND come from the germline V gene (reference sequence). CDR3 length: 14 amino acids. The V gene lost 7 bases and the J gene lost 10 bases, with 19 bases spanning the gap.